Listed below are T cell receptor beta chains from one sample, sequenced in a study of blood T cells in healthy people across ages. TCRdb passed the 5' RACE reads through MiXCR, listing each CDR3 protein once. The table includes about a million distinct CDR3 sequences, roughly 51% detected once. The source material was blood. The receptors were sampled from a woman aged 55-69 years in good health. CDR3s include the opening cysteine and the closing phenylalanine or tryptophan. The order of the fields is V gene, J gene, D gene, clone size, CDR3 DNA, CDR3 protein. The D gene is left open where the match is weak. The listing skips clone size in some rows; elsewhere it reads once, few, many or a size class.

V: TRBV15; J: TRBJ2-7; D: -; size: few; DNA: TGTGCCACCAGCAGAATGGACGCCGAGGGGCAGTACTTC; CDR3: CATSRMDAEGQYF
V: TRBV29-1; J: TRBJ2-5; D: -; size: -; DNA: TGCAGCGTTGAAGATCAGGGCCAGGCCCAGTACTTC; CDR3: CSVEDQGQAQYF
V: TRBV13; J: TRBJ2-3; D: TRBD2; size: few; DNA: TGTGCCAGCAGCCCACTCGGGAGGCGGGACTTCACAGATACGCAGTATTTT; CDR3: CASSPLGRRDFTDTQYF
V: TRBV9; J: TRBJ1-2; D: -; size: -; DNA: TGTGCCAGCAGCGGACGGGATGGCTATGGCTACACCTTC; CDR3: CASSGRDGYGYTF
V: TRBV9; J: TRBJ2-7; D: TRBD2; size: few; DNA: TGTGCCAGCAGCGCAGGACTAGCGGGAGGCAACGAGCAGTACTTC; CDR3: CASSAGLAGGNEQYF
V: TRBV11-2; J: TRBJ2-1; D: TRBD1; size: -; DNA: TGTGCCAGCAGCAAGATCAGGGGACAGGGGATCGATGAGCAGTTCTTC; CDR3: CASSKIRGQGIDEQFF
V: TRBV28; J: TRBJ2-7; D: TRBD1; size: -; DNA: TGTGCCAGCAGTCCTCAGGGGGCCCAACTCTCCTACGAGCAGTACTTC; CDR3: CASSPQGAQLSYEQYF
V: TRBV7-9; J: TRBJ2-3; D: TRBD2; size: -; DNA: TGTGCCAGCAGCTTTAGGTTGTTGGGCGGGAGGGCCGGTGACACAGATACGCAGTATTTT; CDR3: CASSFRLLGGRAGDTDTQYF
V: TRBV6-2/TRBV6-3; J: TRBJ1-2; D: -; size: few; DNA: TGTGCCAGCAGTTCTAGAGGCCGGACCTTCTATGGCTACACCTTC; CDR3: CASSSRGRTFYGYTF
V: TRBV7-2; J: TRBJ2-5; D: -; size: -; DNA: TGTGCCAGCAGCTTAGGAGGAGGGGACAAGACCCAGTACTTC; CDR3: CASSLGGGDKTQYF
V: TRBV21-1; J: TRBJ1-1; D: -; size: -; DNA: TGTGCCAGCAAGTTAGACGGGATGAACACTGAAGCTTTCTTT; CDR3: CASKLDGMNTEAFF
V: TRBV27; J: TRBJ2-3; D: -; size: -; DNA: TGTGCCAGCAACTTTGCGGGTAGGGGCACAGATACGCAGTATTTT; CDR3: CASNFAGRGTDTQYF
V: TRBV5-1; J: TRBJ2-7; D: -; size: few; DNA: TGCGCCAGCAGCTTGAGGGTGAGGGCCAACGACGAGCAGTACTTC; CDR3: CASSLRVRANDEQYF
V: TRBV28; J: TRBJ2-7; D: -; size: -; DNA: TGTGCCAGCGTTCGAAGCCTCCAGGGTTACCCTACCGTCGGATACGAGCAGTACTTC; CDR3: CASVRSLQGYPTVGYEQYF
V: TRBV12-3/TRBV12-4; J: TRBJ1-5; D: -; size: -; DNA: TGTGCCAGCAGCGACGGTCAGCCCCAGCATTTT; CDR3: CASSDGQPQHF
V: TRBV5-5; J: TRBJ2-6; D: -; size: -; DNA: TGTGCCAGCAGCCTTTTTTGGACTTCTGGGGCCAACGTCCTGACTTTC; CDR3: CASSLFWTSGANVLTF
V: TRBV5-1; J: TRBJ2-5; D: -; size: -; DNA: TGCGCCAGCAGCTGGCCCACGATCAGGGACCAAGAGACCCAGTACTTC; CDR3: CASSWPTIRDQETQYF
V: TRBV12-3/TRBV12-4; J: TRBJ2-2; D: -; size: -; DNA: TGTGCCAGCAGTCCTATGCACAGCACCGGGGAGCTGTTTTTT; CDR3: CASSPMHSTGELFF
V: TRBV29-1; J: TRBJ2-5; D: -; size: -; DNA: TGCAGCGTTGATCTCGGATGGGCGCAGTACTTC; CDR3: CSVDLGWAQYF
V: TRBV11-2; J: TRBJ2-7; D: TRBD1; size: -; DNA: TGTGCCAGCAGCCCCAACCTTATCCGACAGGGGTACTACGAGCAGTACTTC; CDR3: CASSPNLIRQGYYEQYF
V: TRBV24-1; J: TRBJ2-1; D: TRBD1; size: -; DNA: TGTGCCACCAGTGACCCGGGACAGGGGGCGGGTTACAATGAGCAGTTCTTC; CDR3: CATSDPGQGAGYNEQFF
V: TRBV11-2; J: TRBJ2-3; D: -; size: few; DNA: TGTGCCAGCAGCGCTCCGGATAGCGGCAGCACAGATACGCAGTATTTT; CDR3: CASSAPDSGSTDTQYF
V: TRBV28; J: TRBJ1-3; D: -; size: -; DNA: TGTGCCAGCAGTTCCAACGGGGGCCCTGGAAACACCATATATTTT; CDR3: CASSSNGGPGNTIYF
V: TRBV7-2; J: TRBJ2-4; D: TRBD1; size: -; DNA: TGTGCCGGCACGCTCCGTCGGGACAGGGGAAACGAGCATTACTTC; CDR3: CAGTLRRDRGNEHYF
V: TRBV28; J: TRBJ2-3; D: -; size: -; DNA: TGTGCCAGCGATGAGCGGAGCACTAACACAGATACGCAGTATTTT; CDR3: CASDERSTNTDTQYF
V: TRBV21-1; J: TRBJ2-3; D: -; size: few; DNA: TGTGCCAACCCCATCCGCCTAGCGGGATCGAGCACAGATACGCAGTATTTT; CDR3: CANPIRLAGSSTDTQYF
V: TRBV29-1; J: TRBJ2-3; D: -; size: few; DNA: TGCAGCGTTGAACTCGGGAGCGGAACAGATACGCAGTATTTT; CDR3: CSVELGSGTDTQYF
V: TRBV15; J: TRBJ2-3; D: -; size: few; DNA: TGTGCCACCAGCAGACGGGCAGATACGCAGTATTTT; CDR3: CATSRRADTQYF
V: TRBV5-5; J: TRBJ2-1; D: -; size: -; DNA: TGTGCCAGCAGCTTGGACCCCGTCCTAGGAAATGAGCAGTTCTTC; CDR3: CASSLDPVLGNEQFF
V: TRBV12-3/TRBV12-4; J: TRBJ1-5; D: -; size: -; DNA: TGTGCCAGCAGTCCCGAGCGGGCTGATCAGCCCCAGCATTTT; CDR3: CASSPERADQPQHF
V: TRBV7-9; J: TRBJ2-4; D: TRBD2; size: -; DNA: TGTGCCAGCAGCTTGTCTAGCGGGGGGCTGGGCATTCAGTACTTC; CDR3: CASSLSSGGLGIQYF
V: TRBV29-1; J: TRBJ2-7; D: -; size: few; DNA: TGCAGCGTTGCGGGCGGATACTACTACGAGCAGTACTTC; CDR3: CSVAGGYYYEQYF
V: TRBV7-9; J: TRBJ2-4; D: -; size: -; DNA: TGTGCCAGCAGCTTAGATGGGTTAACGGAGCAGTACTTC; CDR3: CASSLDGLTEQYF
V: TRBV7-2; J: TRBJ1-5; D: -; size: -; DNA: TGTGCCAGCAGCTTAGTGCCAACGGAGGTTTGGCCCCAGCATTTT; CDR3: CASSLVPTEVWPQHF
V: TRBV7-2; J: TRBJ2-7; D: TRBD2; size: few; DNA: TGTGCCAGCAGCCCCGCGGGGGGCTACTACGAGCAGTACTTC; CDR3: CASSPAGGYYEQYF
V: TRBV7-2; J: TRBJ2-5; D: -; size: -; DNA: TGTGCCAGCACCCTCGGCGGCAACCAAGGGACCCAGTACTTC; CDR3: CASTLGGNQGTQYF
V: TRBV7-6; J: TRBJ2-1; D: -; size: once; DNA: TGTGCCAGCAGCTTAGAGGGCGGTGGAGGGACCCCTCTTGAGCAGTTCTTC; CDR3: CASSLEGGGGTPLEQFF